The clone carrying this T cell receptor (beta chain) came up many times. The sample originates from a study of T-cell reconstitution after alpha-beta-depleted transplantation in children. This CDR3 comprises 15 residues. Germline CDR1 reads MDHEN; CDR2 reads SYDVKM. The V and J ends lost 3 bases and 6 bases, in that order; junction bases with no gene match: 10. Unique molecular identifiers were incorporated during preparation of the TCRbeta library. TCRdb re-called the PCR reads with MiXCR, one entry per CDR3 protein. The sample carries 190,000 or so distinct CDR3 sequences, 6% to 7% recorded once. The sample in question was PBMCs from the stem cell graft donor, obtained from the stem cell graft. The gene calls are TRBV28 and TRBJ2-7; 8 bases fit TRBD1. This clonotype was sampled from a human donor who donated a stem cell graft to a child with Wiskott-Aldrich syndrome. The CDR3 DNA follows: TGTGCCAGCAGTTTCCCTAGACAGGGGAAGGGCGAGCAGTACTTC. It is translated as CASSFPRQGKGEQYF.